This T cell receptor (beta chain) came from a study of response to subunit inactivated influenza vaccine. Trimming removed 3 bases from V and 0 bases from J, with 13 bases in between. The CDR3 runs to 16 residues. In its sample, this clonotype was seen a few times. TCRdb passed the RT-PCR reads through MiXCR, listing each CDR3 protein once. The table has roughly 760,000 distinct CDR3 sequences, around 20% seen once. The source of this sequence is a man aged 45-60 years who received an inactivated influenza vaccine. The sample consisted of PBMCs from blood, taken 5 days after vaccination. The chain links TRBV12-3 or TRBV12-4 to TRBJ2-3; D might be TRBD2 (7 bases). CDR3 in amino acids: CASSLMSGTSTDTQYF. The CDR3 region has the DNA TGTGCCAGCAGTTTGATGAGCGGGACAAGCACAGATACGCAGTATTTT.